Included here is one T cell receptor (beta chain) sequence, with context. No antigen is known for it. This sample was included in a study of identical twins. Findings and limits, study-wide: In zero-insertion analyses, partial confounding could arise from invariant MAIT and iNKT cells.

The J segment lost 3 bases and the V segment lost 5 bases, leaving 13 bases of the junction unmatched. Germline assignment: CDR1 SGHRS and CDR2 YFSETQ. This CDR3 has 17 amino acids. In TCRdb, the 5' RACE reads were re-called with MiXCR into one record per CDR3 protein. The sample carries about 240,000 distinct CDR3 sequences, approximately 12% recorded once. These same data were also listed under a study on yellow fever vaccine responses in identical twins.

The V and J genes are TRBV5-1 and TRBJ2-3; TRBD1 agrees at 9 bases. The specimen was memory (CD45RO+) T cells sorted from blood. The clonotype originates from a woman between 18 and 29 years old in good health. The chain's CDR3 is CASRRSVTGTGTDTQYF. CDR3 sequence (DNA): TGCGCCAGCAGGCGATCGGTAACCGGGACAGGGACAGATACGCAGTATTTT.